The 20 T cell receptor beta chains reported below all come from one sample, sequenced in a study of tumor-infiltrating lymphocytes in primary liver carcinoma. Researchers generated TCR beta cDNA from approximately 450 ng of total RNA, relying on a constant-region primer. Investigators got TCR beta libraries out of three nested multiplex PCR rounds, done with slightly modified ARM-PCR. With TRBV1-TRBV30 forward primers and a C-beta reverse primer, the first two PCR rounds were run for 10 to 11 cycles each. Each CDR3 protein gets one entry after TCRdb re-called the multiplex PCR reads with MiXCR. The table shows some 87,000 distinct CDR3 sequences, with just under 70% occurring only once. Both RNA and DNA were isolated together from roughly 20-30 mg of bulk tissue that had not been sorted. The sequencing sample was made of tumor-adjacent normal liver tissue. The receptors were sampled from a man aged 40-50 years with primary liver carcinoma and hepatitis B virus infection.

This clonotype was detected many times. This chain uses TRBV29-1 with TRBJ2-1; possibly TRBD2 for D (7 bases). This CDR3 spans 16 amino acids. Germline V gene sequence: CDR1 SQVTM, CDR2 ANQGSEA. V was shortened by 2 bases and J by 6 bases, with 20 bases between the two germline ends. Here the CDR3 reads CSVEKGGAPGINEQFF. Here the CDR3 DNA reads TGCAGCGTTGAAAAAGGGGGGGCCCCGGGTATCAATGAGCAGTTCTTC.

A remark on this clonotype: A single base separates this from a much larger clone, so it may be a read error. This sequence joins TRBV4-1 and TRBJ1-1, with 8 bases that match TRBD1. This CDR3 is 15 amino acids long. Germline CDR1 MGHRA, CDR2 YSYEKL. With V trimmed by 5 bases and J by 4 bases, 9 bases remained unmatched. Written as DNA, the CDR3 is TGCGCCAGCAGCTCCAACACAGGGGGGGGCACTGAAGCTTTCTTT. Its translation is CASSSNTGGGTEAFF.

In the case of this clonotype: An end of the junction does not agree with germline; a read error may underlie this. The CDR3 sequence is CASSQTNMYKEQFF. The CDR3 nucleotides read TGTGCCAGCAGCCAGACTAACATGTACAAGGAGCAGTTCTTC. The chain uses TRBV11-2 and TRBJ2-1; tentative D call: TRBD2 (5 bases). The CDR3 contains 14 residues. The germline V gene has CDR1 SGHAT and CDR2 FQNNGV.

In regard to this clonotype: The conserved phenylalanine or tryptophan normally closing the CDR3 is absent here, so this likely arose from a read error. The rearrangement links TRBV5-1 to TRBJ2-5; D is unclear. This CDR3 is built from 14 residues. Germline CDR1 SGHRS, CDR2 YFSETQ. The CDR3 region is CASRLESLEETQYL. CDR3 coding DNA: TGTGCCAGCAGATTGGAATCACTCGAGGAGACCCAGTACCTC.

As to this clonotype: Its ends do not fully match the called genes, so a read error is possible. The CDR3 nucleotides are TGTGCCAGCAGTTTCCCCCCCGGGAATACAGGGGGGCTGTTTTTT. It codes for CASSFPPGNTGGLFF. The J gene is TRBJ2-2, the V gene TRBV6-6, with TRBD1 identical over 8 bases. Germline loops: CDR1 MNHNY, CDR2 SVGAGI (reference sequence). CDR3 length equals 15 residues.

In the case of this clonotype: A much larger clone differs by one base, so this may be a read error. This CDR3 is missing its conserved last phenylalanine or tryptophan, likely due to a read error. V is TRBV6-2 or TRBV6-3 and J is TRBJ1-1; 7 bases align to TRBD1. The CDR3 runs to 13 residues. Trimming at V came to 5 bases and at J to 4 bases, leaving 4 bases not matched to a gene. CDR1 is MNHEY and CDR2 is SVGEGT in the germline V gene. In nucleotides, the CDR3 is TGTGCCAGCAGTGAGACAGGGAGCACTGAAGCTTTCTTA. The encoded protein is CASSETGSTEAFL.

Worth noting for this clonotype: At one end the junction does not follow the germline gene, possibly because of a read error. V is TRBV11-2 and J is TRBJ2-7; 7 nucleotides align to TRBD2. The CDR3 spans 14 residues. The germline CDR1 and CDR2 sequences are SGHAT and FQNNGV. The CDR3, as DNA: TGTGCCGGCACCCTAGAGTACGGGGACTACGAGCGGTATTTC. Protein sequence: CAGTLEYGDYERYF.

Points on this clonotype: At one end, the junction sequence differs from germline, possibly due to a read error. The CDR3: CASSLVGTSGIKAYEQYF. The CDR3 DNA sequence: TGTGCCAGCAGCTTAGTGGGGACTAGCGGAATCAAAGCCTACGAACAGTACTTC. The rearrangement uses TRBV11-2 and TRBJ2-7, with 11 bases matching TRBD2. CDR3 length: 18 amino acids. From germline, CDR1 is SGHAT and CDR2 FQNNGV.

As to this clonotype: A much larger clonotype is one base distant, so this may be a read error. The chain carries TRBV29-1 and TRBJ2-3; possibly TRBD1 for D (6 bases). The germline V gene has CDR1 SQVTM and CDR2 ANQGSEA. CDR3 length: 13 amino acids. V was trimmed by 4 bases and J by 3 bases, leaving 11 bases between them. The CDR3 here is CSVVGQGTDTQYF. In nucleotides, the CDR3 is TGCAGCGTTGTTGGGCAGGGGACAGATACGCAGTATTTT.

This clonotype was seen once. A much larger clone sits a single nucleotide away, making a read error possible. This chain links TRBV10-2 with TRBJ2-7; 8 positions agree with TRBD1. The length of the CDR3 is 17 residues. V trimming: 3 bases; J trimming: 8 bases; junction bases outside the gene matches: 18. Germline CDR1 and CDR2: WSHSY and SAAADI. CDR3 residues: CASSEETGVGWTNKQYF. DNA of the CDR3: TGCGCCAGCAGTGAAGAGACAGGGGTTGGCTGGACTAACAAGCAGTACTTC.

A remark on this clonotype: One end of the junction does not line up with germline, which may come from a read error. The J gene is TRBJ2-7, the V gene TRBV30; TRBD1 aligns across 10 bases. Germline CDR1 and CDR2: GTSNPN and SVGIG (reference sequence). This CDR3 contains 13 residues. CDR3 nucleotides: TGTGCCTGGCGCCGACAGGGGGCCTACAAGCAGTACTTC. The encoded protein is CAWRRQGAYKQYF. The variable domain in full, with the rest retrieved from reference TRBV30 and TRBJ2-7, is SQTIHQWPATLVQPVGSPLSLECTVEGTSNPNLYWYRQAAGRGLQLLFYSVGIGQISSEVPQNLSASRPQDRQFILSSKKLLLSDSGFYLCAWRRQGAYKQYFGPGTRLTVT.

This clonotype was seen a single time. At one end, the junction sequence differs from germline, possibly due to a read error. The V call is TRBV4-1, the J call TRBJ2-1; possible D gene TRBD2, 5 bases. The CDR3 is 14 amino acids. Germline CDR1 and CDR2: MGHRA and YSYEKL. The CDR3 here is CASSQEDGNYDQFF. The CDR3 DNA reads TGCGCTAGCAGCCAAGAGGACGGGAACTATGACCAGTTCTTC.

V is TRBV13 and J is TRBJ2-7, with 8 bases lining up with TRBD1. V shed 0 bases and J 4 bases; nucleotides not matched to a gene: 5. CDR3 length equals 15 residues. Germline lookup yields CDR1 PRHDT and CDR2 FYEKMQ (reference sequence). The CDR3 bases are TGTGCCAGCAGCTTAGGACAGGGGGTCTTTTACGAGCAGTACTTC. The encoded protein is CASSLGQGVFYEQYF.

J is TRBJ1-5 and V is TRBV7-9; weak D call: TRBD1 (6 bases). V was trimmed by 0 bases and J by 11 bases, leaving 14 bases between them. The germline CDR1 and CDR2 sequences are SEHNR and FQNEAQ (reference sequence). The CDR3 sequence is 14 residues long. CDR3 bases: TGTGCCAGCAGCTTAGCGCCGGGGGCGGGGACCCAGCATTTT. Its protein product is CASSLAPGAGTQHF.

Comment on this clonotype: With a much larger clone just one base away, this may be a read error. The chain recombines TRBV4-1 with TRBJ2-1; possible D gene TRBD2, 5 bases. CDR1 and CDR2 from the germline V gene are MGHRA and YSYEKL. The V gene lost 4 bases and the J gene lost 7 bases, with 8 bases spanning the gap. CDR3 length: 12 amino acids. CDR3 in amino acids: CASSLEGNEQFF. In DNA, the CDR3 is TGCGCCAGCAGCCTAGAGGGTAATGAGCAGTTCTTC.

This clonotype appeared a few times. This chain connects TRBV24-1 to TRBJ2-2; TRBD2 aligns across 7 bases. Germline assignment: CDR1 KGHDR and CDR2 SFDVKD. The CDR3 has 14 amino acids. The junction had 5 bases not matched to a gene; V was cut back by 4 bases and J by 7 bases. The DNA for the CDR3 is TGTGCCACCAGTGAGGCGGGCGGGAGCGGGGAGCTGTTTTTT. Its protein product is CATSEAGGSGELFF.

About this clonotype: A read error may be the cause here, since a much bigger clone is one base away. As the CDR3 is not closed by the conserved phenylalanine or tryptophan, this likely results from a read error. This chain uses TRBV11-2 with TRBJ2-1; 10 positions agree with TRBD1. CDR1 is SGHAT, CDR2 FQNNGV, per germline. CDR3 size: 13 residues. The DNA for the CDR3 is TGTGTGAGCCGGGACAGGGGCCAGAATGAGCAGTTCCTC. It translates to CVSRDRGQNEQFL.

For this clonotype: This may be a read error: a much more frequent sequence differs by one nucleotide. V gene TRBV28 combines with J gene TRBJ1-6, with 9 bases matching TRBD1. Germline values: CDR1 MDHEN, CDR2 SYDVKM. The CDR3 is 14 residues long. The CDR3 protein is CVSNNPGQGSPLHF. CDR3 in DNA: TGTGTCAGCAATAACCCGGGACAGGGTTCACCCCTCCACTTT. The entire variable domain, with the rest obtained from reference TRBV28 and TRBJ1-6, is as follows: DVKVTQSSRYLVKRTGEKVFLECVQDMDHENMFWYRQDPGLGLRLIYFSYDVKMKEKGDIPEGYSVSREKKERFSLILESASTNQTSMYLCVSNNPGQGSPLHFGNGTRLTVT.

For this clonotype: Compared with germline, one end of the junction differs, possibly owing to a read error. V is TRBV5-1 and J is TRBJ2-3, with 12 positions matching TRBD2. Germline CDR1 SGHRS, CDR2 YFSETQ. This CDR3 has 15 residues. CDR3 sequence: CTSSLLAGGTDTQYF. The DNA of the CDR3 is TGCACCAGCAGCTTACTAGCGGGAGGCACAGATACGCAATATTTT.

As concerns this clonotype: An end of the junction does not agree with germline; a read error may underlie this. J is TRBJ2-7 and V is TRBV11-2; D call uncertain. CDR1 is SGHAT and CDR2 is FQNNGV in the germline V gene. The CDR3 loop spans 13 amino acids. CDR3 nucleotide sequence: TGTGCCAGCAGCTTAGAGTCCATCTACGAACAGTACTTC. This translates into CASSLESIYEQYF. The full variable domain, in which reference TRBV11-2 and TRBJ2-7 provide the parts outside the CDR3, is EAGVAQSPRYKIIEKRQSVAFWCNPISGHATLYWYQQILGQGPKLLIQFQNNGVVDDSQLPKDRFSAERLKGVDSTLKIQPAKLEDSAVYLCASSLESIYEQYFGPGTRLTVT.